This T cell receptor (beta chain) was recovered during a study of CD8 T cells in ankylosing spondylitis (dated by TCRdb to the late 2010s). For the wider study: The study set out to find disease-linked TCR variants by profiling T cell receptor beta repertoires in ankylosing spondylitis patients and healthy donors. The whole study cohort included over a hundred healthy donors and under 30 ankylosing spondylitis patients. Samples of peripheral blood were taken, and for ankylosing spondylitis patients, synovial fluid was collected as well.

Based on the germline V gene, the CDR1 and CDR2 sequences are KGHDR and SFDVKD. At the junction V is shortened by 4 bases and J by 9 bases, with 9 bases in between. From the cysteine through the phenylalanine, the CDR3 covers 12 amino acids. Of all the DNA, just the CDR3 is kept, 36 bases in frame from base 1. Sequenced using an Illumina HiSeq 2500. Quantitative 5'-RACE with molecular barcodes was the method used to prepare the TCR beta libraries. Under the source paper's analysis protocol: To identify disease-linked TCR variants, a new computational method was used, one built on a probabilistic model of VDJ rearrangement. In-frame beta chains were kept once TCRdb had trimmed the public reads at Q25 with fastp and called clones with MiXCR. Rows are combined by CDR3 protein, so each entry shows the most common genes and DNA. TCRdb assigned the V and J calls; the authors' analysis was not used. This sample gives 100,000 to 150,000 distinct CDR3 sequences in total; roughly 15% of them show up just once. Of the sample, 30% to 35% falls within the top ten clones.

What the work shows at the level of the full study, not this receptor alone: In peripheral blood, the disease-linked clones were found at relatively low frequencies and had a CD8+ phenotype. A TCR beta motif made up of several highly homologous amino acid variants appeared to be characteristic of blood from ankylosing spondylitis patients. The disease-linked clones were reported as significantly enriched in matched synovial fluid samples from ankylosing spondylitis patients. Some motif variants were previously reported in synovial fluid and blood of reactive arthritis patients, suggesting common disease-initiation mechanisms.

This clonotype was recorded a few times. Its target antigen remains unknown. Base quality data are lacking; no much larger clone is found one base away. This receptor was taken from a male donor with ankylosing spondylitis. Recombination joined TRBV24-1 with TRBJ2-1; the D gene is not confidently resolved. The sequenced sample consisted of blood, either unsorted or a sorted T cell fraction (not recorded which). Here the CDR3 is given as CATSDRIGEQFF. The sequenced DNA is TGTGCCACCAGTGACCGGATTGGTGAGCAGTTCTTC.